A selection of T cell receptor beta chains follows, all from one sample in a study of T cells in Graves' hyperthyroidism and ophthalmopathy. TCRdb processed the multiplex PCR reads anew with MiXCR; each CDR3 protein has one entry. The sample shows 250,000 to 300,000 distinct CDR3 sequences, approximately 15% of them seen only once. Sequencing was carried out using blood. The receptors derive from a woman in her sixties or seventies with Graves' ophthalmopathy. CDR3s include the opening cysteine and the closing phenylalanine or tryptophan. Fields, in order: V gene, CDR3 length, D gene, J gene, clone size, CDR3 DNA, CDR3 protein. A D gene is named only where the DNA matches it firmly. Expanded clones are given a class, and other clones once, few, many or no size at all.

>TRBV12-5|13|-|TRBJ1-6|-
TGTGCTAGTTGCAGGGAGTATAATTCACCCCTCCACTTT
CASCREYNSPLHF
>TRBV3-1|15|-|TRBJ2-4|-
TGTGCCAGCAGCCAAGAATTCGCGGCCAAAAACATTCAGTACTTC
CASSQEFAAKNIQYF
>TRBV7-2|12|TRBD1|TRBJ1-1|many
TGTGCCAGCAGCTTAGACACTTGGACAGGTTTCTTT
CASSLDTWTGFF
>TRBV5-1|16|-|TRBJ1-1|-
TGCGCCAGCAGCCCCTCGGCAGGGTTACGGAACACTGAAGCTTTCTTT
CASSPSAGLRNTEAFF
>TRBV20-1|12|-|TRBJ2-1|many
TGCAGTGCTAGAGACCGACTGAATCGGCAGTTCTTC
CSARDRLNRQFF
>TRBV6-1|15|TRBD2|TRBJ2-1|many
TGTGCCAGCAGTTCCAGCGGGGACTCCTACAATGAGCAGTTCTTC
CASSSSGDSYNEQFF
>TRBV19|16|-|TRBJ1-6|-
TGTGCCAGTAGTACAAACCTAGGGGGTAATAATTCACCCCTCCACTTT
CASSTNLGGNNSPLHF
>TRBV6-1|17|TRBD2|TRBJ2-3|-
TGTGCCAGCAGCCCCGCCTTCGGGGGGGATCGGACAGATACGCAGTATTTT
CASSPAFGGDRTDTQYF
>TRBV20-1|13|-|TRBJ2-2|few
TGCAGTGCCCCCCCCCGTAACACCGGGGAGCTGTTTTTT
CSAPPRNTGELFF
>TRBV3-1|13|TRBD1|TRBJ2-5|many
TGTGCCAGCACGGACAGGGGGCCCGAGACCCAGTACTTC
CASTDRGPETQYF
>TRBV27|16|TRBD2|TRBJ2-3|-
TGTGCCAGCAGCGGGACTAGCGGGATTAGCACAGATACGCAGTATTTT
CASSGTSGISTDTQYF
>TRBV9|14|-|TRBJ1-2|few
TGTGCCAGCAGCGGATCGACAGTAAACTATGGCTACACCTTC
CASSGSTVNYGYTF
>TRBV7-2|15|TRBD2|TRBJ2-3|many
TGTGCCAGCAGCAAGAGCGGGGGGGGATCAGATACGCAGTATTTT
CASSKSGGGSDTQYF
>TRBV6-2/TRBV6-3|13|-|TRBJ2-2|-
TGTGCCAGCACCTGGGCCCTCGGCGGGGAGCTGTTTTTT
CASTWALGGELFF
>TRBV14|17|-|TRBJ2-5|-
TGTGCCAGCAGCCCCCCCGCGTCCTTGGTCCGTACGGAGACCCAGTACTTC
CASSPPASLVRTETQYF
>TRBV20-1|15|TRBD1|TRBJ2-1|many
TGCAGTGCTAGAGAGGCAGGGGGCCCTCACAATGAGCAGTTCTTC
CSAREAGGPHNEQFF
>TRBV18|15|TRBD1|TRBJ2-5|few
TGTGCCAGCTCACCACGCCCAGGGGGTAGGGAGACCCAGTACTTC
CASSPRPGGRETQYF
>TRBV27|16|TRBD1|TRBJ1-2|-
TGTGCCAGCAGTTCAATAAGACAGGGAGGGGCTTATGGCTACACCTTC
CASSSIRQGGAYGYTF
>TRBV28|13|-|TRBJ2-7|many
TGTGCCAGCAGTTTATCTACCATCTACGAGCAGTACTTC
CASSLSTIYEQYF
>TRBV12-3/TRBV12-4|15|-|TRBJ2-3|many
TGTGCCAGCAGTTTAGCGGGGTATTCCACAGATACGCAGTATTTT
CASSLAGYSTDTQYF
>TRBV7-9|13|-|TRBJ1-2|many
TGTGCCAGCAGCTTCGACACCAACTATGGCTACACCTTC
CASSFDTNYGYTF
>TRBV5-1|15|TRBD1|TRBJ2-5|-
TGCGCCAGCAGCTTTGGGGACAGGGAGGGAGAGACCCAGTACTTC
CASSFGDREGETQYF
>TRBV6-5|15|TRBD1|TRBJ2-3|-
TGTGCCAGCAGTATACAGGGGGGTAGCACAGATACGCAGTATTTT
CASSIQGGSTDTQYF
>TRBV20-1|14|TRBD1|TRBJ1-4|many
TGCAGTGCTAGAGACGGGACAGGTGGTGAAAAACTGTTTTTT
CSARDGTGGEKLFF
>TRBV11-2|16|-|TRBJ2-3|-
TGTGCCAGCAGCTCTCCCCGGGGGGCGAGTAGTTATACGCAGTATTTT
CASSSPRGASSYTQYF
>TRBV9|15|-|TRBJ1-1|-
TGTGCCAGCAGCGCGGACGGGGTAGGGATCGCTGAAGCTTTCTTT
CASSADGVGIAEAFF
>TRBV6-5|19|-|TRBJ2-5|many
TGTGCCAGCAGTTACTCGAGTAAAACGGGTCCTATTAGGCCAGAGACCCAGTACTTC
CASSYSSKTGPIRPETQYF
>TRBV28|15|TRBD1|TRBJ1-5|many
TGTGCCAGCAGTTGGGGACAGACTAGCAATCAGCCCCAGCATTTT
CASSWGQTSNQPQHF
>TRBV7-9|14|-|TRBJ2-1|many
TGTGCACTACAGGGGAGCGGGCACACGGGTGAGCAGTTCTTC
CALQGSGHTGEQFF
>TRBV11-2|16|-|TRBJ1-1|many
TGTGCCAGCAGCTATTCGGGGGGGACGCAGAACACTGAAGCTTTCTTT
CASSYSGGTQNTEAFF
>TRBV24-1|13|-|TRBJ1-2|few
TGTGCCACCAGTGCCTTCGGGGCATATGGCTACACCTTC
CATSAFGAYGYTF
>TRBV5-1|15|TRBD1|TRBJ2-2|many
TGCGCCAGCAGCCGACAGGGGGTTAACACCGGGGAGCTGTTTTTT
CASSRQGVNTGELFF
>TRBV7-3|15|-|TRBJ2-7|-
TGTGCCAGCAGCCGCGACCCGAGCTCCTACAATGAGCAGTACTTC
CASSRDPSSYNEQYF
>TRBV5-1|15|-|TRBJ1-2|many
TGCGCCAGCAGCTTGGAAGGCCCCCGCGCGGGGGGCTACACCTTC
CASSLEGPRAGGYTF
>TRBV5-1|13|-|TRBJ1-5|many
TGCGCCAGCAGCCGGGACGTTAATCAGCCCCAGCATTTT
CASSRDVNQPQHF
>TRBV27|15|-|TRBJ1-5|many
TGTGCCAGCAATCCGGGGGGGTATAGCAATCAGCCCCAGCATTTT
CASNPGGYSNQPQHF
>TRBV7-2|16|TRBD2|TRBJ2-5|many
TGTGCCAGCAGCCCAACACTAGCGGGAGGGTTCGAGACCCAGTACTTC
CASSPTLAGGFETQYF
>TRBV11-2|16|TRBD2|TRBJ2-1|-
TGTGCCAGCAGCTTAGCGGGGGGGCCTTGGGACAATGAGCAGTTCTTC
CASSLAGGPWDNEQFF
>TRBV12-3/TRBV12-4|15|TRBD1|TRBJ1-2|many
TGTGCCAGCAGCACCCGGGACAGGCGGAACTATGGCTACACCTTC
CASSTRDRRNYGYTF
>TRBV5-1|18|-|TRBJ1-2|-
TGCGCCAGCAGCTGGGGAACAGGGATGAAAGGAGCGGAGTATGGCTACACCTTC
CASSWGTGMKGAEYGYTF
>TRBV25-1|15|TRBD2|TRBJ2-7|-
TGTGCCAGCAGTGATTGGAGGGAGGGCCTCTACGAGCAGTACTTC
CASSDWREGLYEQYF
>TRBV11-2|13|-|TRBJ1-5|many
TGTGCCAGCAGCTCGCAGGGTTATCAGCCCCAGCATTTT
CASSSQGYQPQHF
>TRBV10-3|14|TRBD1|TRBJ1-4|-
TGTGCCATCGGGGGGGGACAGAATAATGAAAAACTGTTTTTT
CAIGGGQNNEKLFF
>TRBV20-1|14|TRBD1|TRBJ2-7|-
TGCAGCACAGGGGAGTCCGGTGTTGGCTACGAGCAGTACTTC
CSTGESGVGYEQYF
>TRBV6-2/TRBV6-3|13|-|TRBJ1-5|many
TGTGCCAGCAAACACCCAAGCAATCAGCCCCAGCATTTT
CASKHPSNQPQHF
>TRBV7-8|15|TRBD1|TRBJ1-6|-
TGTGCCAGCAGCCTCAATCAGGGGGTTAATTCACCCCTCCACTTT
CASSLNQGVNSPLHF
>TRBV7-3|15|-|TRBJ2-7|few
TGTGCCAGCAGCCCAACCCGATCCAGGGTAGGGGAGCAGTACTTC
CASSPTRSRVGEQYF
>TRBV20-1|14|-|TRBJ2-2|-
TGCAGTGCTAGAGAATTTCGGAACACCGGGGAGCTGTTTTTT
CSAREFRNTGELFF
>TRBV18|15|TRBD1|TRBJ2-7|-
TGTGCCAGCTCCCAGGACAGGGCGGGATCCTACGAGCAGTACTTC
CASSQDRAGSYEQYF
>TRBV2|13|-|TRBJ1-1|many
TGTGCCAGCATGGGCCCCGGACGTTCTGAAGCTTTCTTT
CASMGPGRSEAFF
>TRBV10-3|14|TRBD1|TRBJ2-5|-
TGTGCCATCAGTGGGACAGGGGATGTAGAGACCCAGTACTTC
CAISGTGDVETQYF